The present T cell receptor (beta chain) was sequenced within a study of blood T cell repertoires in COVID-19. Whole-study context: COVID-19 samples collected from the United States, Italy and Spain covered acute and convalescent phases.

The V and J ends lost 2 bases and 1 base respectively, with 9 bases between them. The germline CDR1 and CDR2 sequences are MDHEN and SYDVKM. CDR3 size: 15 residues. Participants came from some 26 US areas, aged about 18 to 89 years. Recovery meant two consecutive negative NP/OP PCR tests, professional clearance, or resolved symptoms. In the original workflow: Counts of nucleated cells, estimated from reference gene primer amplification, were obtained. TCRdb keeps only in-frame clones here, not all; method: immunoSEQ multiplex PCR. That table supplies the V and J calls and clone size; D and trimming were determined from the DNA. The sample consists of 250,000 or so clones, roughly 80% of them appearing once.

The sequencing input was PBMCs or T cells enriched from blood (not recorded which). The rearrangement links TRBV28 to TRBJ1-5; D may be TRBD1 (5 bases). The sequence came from a man over 45 who had recovered from COVID-19. The CDR3 here is CASSLGQGSNQPQHF. The CDR3 coding sequence is TGTGCCAGCAGTTTAGGGCAGGGAAGCAATCAGCCCCAGCATTTT.